The 14 T cell receptor beta chains below were found in one sample sequenced in a study of blood T cell repertoires in COVID-19. Only in-frame clones appear in the TCRdb table, and some are missing; sequencing was by immunoSEQ multiplex PCR. Seen here are about 200,000 clones, 86% observed once, and the top ten hold about 2%. Sequenced sample: peripheral blood. Source of these receptors: a woman between 50 and 59 years old with acute or convalescent COVID-19.

The J gene is TRBJ1-2, the V gene TRBV30, with 7 bases that match TRBD1. This CDR3 contains 14 residues. After removal of 2 bases from V and 5 bases from J, the junction contained 8 bases not matched to a gene. Germline V CDR1 and CDR2: GTSNPN, SVGIG (reference sequence). The CDR3 region is CAWSLTGPRYGYTF. The CDR3 region has the DNA TGTGCCTGGAGTTTGACAGGGCCCAGATATGGCTACACCTTC. The full variable domain, rest sourced from reference TRBV30 and TRBJ1-2, is SQTIHQWPATLVQPVGSPLSLECTVEGTSNPNLYWYRQAAGRGLQLLFYSVGIGQISSEVPQNLSASRPQDRQFILSSKKLLLSDSGFYLCAWSLTGPRYGYTFGSGTRLTVV.

Only one count was recorded for this clone. V and J are TRBV19 and TRBJ2-1; TRBD2 aligns across 10 bases. The germline CDR1 and CDR2 sequences are LNHDA and SQIVND (reference sequence). V shed 4 bases and J 6 bases; nucleotides not matched to a gene: 9. This CDR3 has 16 amino acids. CDR3 coding DNA: TGTGCCAGTAGTACGACACCGGGACTAGCGCCCAATGAGCAGTTCTTC. It codes for CASSTTPGLAPNEQFF.

This chain links TRBV12-1 with TRBJ1-1; TRBD1, as called in the table, went unchecked against the DNA. TRBV12-1 is labeled a pseudogene. The length of the CDR3 is 15 residues. CDR3: CASSSRTGVNTEAFF. CDR3 DNA sequence: TGTGCCAGCAGCTCGCGGACAGGAGTGAACACTGAAGCTTTCTTT.

The rearrangement joins TRBV7-3 to TRBJ2-5, with D possibly matching TRBD1 (5 bases). CDR1 and CDR2 (germline): SGHTA, FQGTGA. The germline V and J ends were trimmed by 2 bases and 4 bases, with 8 bases remaining between them. The CDR3 runs to 13 residues. This chain's CDR3 is CASSLGQGETQYF. CDR3 nucleotide sequence: TGTGCCAGCAGCTTAGGGCAGGGAGAGACCCAGTACTTC.

This chain connects TRBV27 to TRBJ2-2, with 7 bases identical to TRBD2. This CDR3 is built from 14 residues. Germline loops: CDR1 MNHEY, CDR2 SMNVEV (reference sequence). The V segment lost 8 bases and the J segment 2 bases; nucleotides outside the gene matches: 5. The CDR3 DNA follows: TGTGCCAGCCTGCCTAGCGGAAACACCGGGGAGCTGTTTTTT. Residues: CASLPSGNTGELFF.

On this clone: This sample includes further DNA sequences coding for the same CDR3. The DNA of the CDR3 is TGTGCCAGCAGTTATAGCCGGACAGGTGGCTACACCTTC. This gives the protein CASSYSRTGGYTF. The chain recombines TRBV6-5 with TRBJ1-2; 7 bases map to TRBD1. The germline V gene has CDR1 MNHEY and CDR2 SVGAGI. Unmatched junction bases numbered 5, after V lost 3 bases and J lost 7 bases. This CDR3 has 13 amino acids.

This clone was detected a few times. The chain has TRBV19 and TRBJ1-5; D unclear. CDR1 and CDR2 (germline): LNHDA, SQIVND (reference sequence). V gave up 5 bases and J gave up 3 bases, with 8 bases separating them. The CDR3 sequence is 13 residues long. The DNA for the CDR3 is TGTGCCAGTAGTCGGGAGTCCAATCAGCCCCAGCATTTT. Protein sequence: CASSRESNQPQHF.

This sequence joins TRBV24-1 and TRBJ1-1; D gene uncertain. CDR3 length: 13 amino acids. Trimming removed 9 bases from V and 1 base from J, with 11 bases in between. Germline CDR1 and CDR2: KGHDR and SFDVKD. The CDR3 bases are TGTGCCACCCGGAGAGGCGGGAACACTGAAGCTTTCTTT. It yields the protein CATRRGGNTEAFF.

The chain has TRBV10-3 and TRBJ2-4, with D possibly being TRBD1 (6 bases). The V end lost 6 bases, the J end lost 3 bases, and 12 bases lay between the germline ends. This CDR3 spans 14 amino acids. Germline CDR1 ENHRY, CDR2 SYGVKD. CDR3 nucleotides: TGTGCCATCAGCCAGGGGCATGACAAAAACATTCAGTACTTC. This sequence encodes CAISQGHDKNIQYF.

Ten or more counts support this clone. The genes are TRBV4-3 and TRBJ1-2, with unresolved D. CDR3 length: 16 residues. Germline CDR1 is LGHNA and CDR2 is YSLEER. With 0 bases removed from V and 2 bases from J, the gap between germline ends came to 13 bases. The CDR3 DNA is TGCGCCAGCAGCCAAGAACATGGGTATAGCAACTATGGCTACACCTTC. It encodes CASSQEHGYSNYGYTF.

This clone was seen only a few times. The V call is TRBV10-3, the J call TRBJ1-2; D remains unclear. V was shortened by 5 bases and J by 3 bases, with 7 bases between the two germline ends. Germline V lookup: CDR1 ENHRY, CDR2 SYGVKD. This CDR3 has 12 residues. CDR3 region: CAISSSDYGYTF. The CDR3 DNA reads TGTGCCATCAGTTCCTCCGACTATGGCTACACCTTC.

This chain joins TRBV11-3 and TRBJ2-3; 9 bases line up with TRBD2. Germline CDR1 is SGHNT and CDR2 is YENEEA. The CDR3 runs to 17 residues. V shed 7 bases and J 5 bases; nucleotides not matched to a gene: 16. CDR3 nucleotides: TGTGCCAGCACCTCCGGAATAGGCGGGGGGGCTGGAGATACGCAGTATTTT. It yields the protein CASTSGIGGGAGDTQYF.

J is TRBJ1-3 and V is TRBV12-5, with D uncertain. Germline loops: CDR1 LGHNT, CDR2 FRNRAP. The CDR3 sequence is 12 residues long. V lost 3 bases and J 4 bases, leaving 4 bases between the germline ends. CDR3 in amino acids: CASGFLGNTIYF. The CDR3 coding sequence is TGTGCTAGTGGTTTCCTAGGAAACACCATATATTTT.

This clone was seen a single time. The chain carries TRBV6-6 and TRBJ1-5; TRBD1 is a possible D gene (5 bases). Trimming stripped 10 bases from V and 6 bases from J, with 19 bases between. Germline CDR1 is MNHNY and CDR2 is SVGAGI (reference sequence). There are 14 residues in the CDR3. Written as DNA, the CDR3 is TGTGCCACCACAGGAGCCCAACCCGGTCAGCCCCAGCATTTT. It codes for CATTGAQPGQPQHF.